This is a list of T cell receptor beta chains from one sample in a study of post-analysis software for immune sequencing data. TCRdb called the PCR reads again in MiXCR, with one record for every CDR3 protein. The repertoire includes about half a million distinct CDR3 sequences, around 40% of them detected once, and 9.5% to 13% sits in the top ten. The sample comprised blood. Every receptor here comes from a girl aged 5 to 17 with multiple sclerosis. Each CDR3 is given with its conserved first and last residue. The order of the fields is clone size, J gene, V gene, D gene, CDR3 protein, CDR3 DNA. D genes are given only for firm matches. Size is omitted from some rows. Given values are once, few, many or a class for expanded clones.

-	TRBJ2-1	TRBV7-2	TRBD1	CASSLVGTGLGEQFF	TGTGCCAGCAGCTTAGTTGGGACAGGGCTAGGTGAGCAGTTCTTC
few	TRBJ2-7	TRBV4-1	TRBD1	CASSQEPGGYEQYF	TGCGCCAGCAGCCAAGAGCCAGGGGGCTACGAGCAGTACTTC
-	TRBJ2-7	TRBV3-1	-	CASSQGRDEQYF	TGTGCCAGCAGCCAAGGCAGGGACGAGCAGTACTTC
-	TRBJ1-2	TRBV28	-	CASSLLPGNYGYTF	TGTGCCAGCAGTTTATTACCAGGGAACTATGGCTACACCTTC
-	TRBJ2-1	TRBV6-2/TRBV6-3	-	CASSYGLRGVNEQFF	TGTGCCAGCAGTTACGGCCTACGAGGCGTCAATGAGCAGTTCTTC
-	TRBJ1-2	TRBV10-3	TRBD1	CAIAPGTAYYGYTF	TGTGCCATCGCCCCCGGGACAGCTTACTATGGCTACACCTTC
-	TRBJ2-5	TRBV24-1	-	CATSDLWGETQYF	TGTGCCACCAGTGATTTGTGGGGAGAGACCCAGTACTTC
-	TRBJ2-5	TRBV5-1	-	CASSFLQGGETQYF	TGCGCCAGCAGCTTTCTACAGGGCGGAGAGACCCAGTACTTC
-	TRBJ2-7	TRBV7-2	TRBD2	CASSLRASGSYEQYF	TGTGCCAGCAGCTTGAGGGCTAGCGGCTCCTACGAGCAGTACTTC
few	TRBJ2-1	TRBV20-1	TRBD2	CSVTPRGGRNDEQFF	TGCAGTGTTACCCCACGGGGCGGGAGAAATGATGAACAGTTCTTC
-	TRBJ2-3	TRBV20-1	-	CSASESGPSTDTQYF	TGCAGTGCTAGCGAAAGCGGGCCTAGCACAGATACGCAGTATTTT
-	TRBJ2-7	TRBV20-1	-	CSARKVSYNEQYF	TGCAGTGCTAGAAAGGTCTCCTACAATGAGCAGTACTTC
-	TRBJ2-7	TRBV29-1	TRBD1	CSVRPGTGGEQYF	TGCAGCGTTCGCCCCGGGACAGGGGGTGAGCAGTACTTC
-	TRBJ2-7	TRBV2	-	CASMAGEQYF	TGTGCCAGCATGGCGGGCGAGCAGTACTTC
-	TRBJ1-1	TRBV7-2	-	CASSLAFWGDTEAFF	TGTGCCAGCAGCTTAGCTTTTTGGGGAGACACTGAAGCTTTCTTT
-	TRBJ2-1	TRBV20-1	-	CSARRRTRDNEQFF	TGCAGTGCTAGACGCCGGACTCGAGACAATGAGCAGTTCTTC
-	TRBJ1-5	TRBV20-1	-	CSARAGPQGQPQHF	TGCAGTGCTAGAGCCGGGCCCCAAGGGCAGCCCCAGCATTTT
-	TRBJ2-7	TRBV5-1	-	CASSLTVSTPSYEQYF	TGCGCCAGCAGCTTGACTGTTTCCACGCCCTCCTACGAGCAGTACTTC
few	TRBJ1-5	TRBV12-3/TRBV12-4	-	CASSPDRQPQHF	TGTGCCAGCAGTCCCGACAGGCAGCCCCAGCATTTT
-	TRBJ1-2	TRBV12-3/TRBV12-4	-	CASSPLQPTNYGYTF	TGTGCCAGCAGCCCCTTACAACCGACAAACTATGGCTACACCTTC
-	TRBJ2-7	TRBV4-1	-	CASSPNAGPSYEQYF	TGCGCCAGCAGCCCTAATGCGGGTCCTAGTTACGAGCAGTACTTC
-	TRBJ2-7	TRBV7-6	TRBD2	CASSSVSGLAGVEQYF	TGTGCCAGCAGCTCAGTTTCGGGACTAGCGGGAGTCGAGCAGTACTTC
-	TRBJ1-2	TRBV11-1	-	CASSVTGTNYGYTF	TGTGCCAGCAGCGTTACAGGGACTAACTATGGCTACACCTTC
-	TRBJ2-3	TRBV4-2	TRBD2	CASSLMRGSGGTGTQYF	TGTGCCAGCAGCCTAATGCGCGGGAGTGGTGGCACAGGTACGCAGTATTTT
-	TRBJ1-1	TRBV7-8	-	CASSRSSGGNTEAFF	TGTGCCAGCAGCCGTTCTAGCGGGGGGAACACTGAAGCTTTCTTT
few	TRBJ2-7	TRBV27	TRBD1	CASSQTGTGSSYEQYF	TGTGCCAGCAGTCAAACCGGGACAGGGTCCTCCTACGAGCAGTACTTC
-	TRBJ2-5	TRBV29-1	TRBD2	CSVARAGGSYLTYNEQYF	TGCAGCGTGGCCCGAGCGGGAGGGTCATACTTGACCTACAATGAGCAGTACTTC
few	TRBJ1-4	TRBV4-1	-	CASSQGLSSGEKLFF	TGCGCCAGCAGCCAAGGGCTCTCCAGTGGGGAAAAACTGTTTTTT
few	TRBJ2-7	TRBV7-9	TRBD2	CASSLAGGGEQYF	TGTGCCAGCAGCCTAGCGGGAGGAGGCGAGCAGTACTTC
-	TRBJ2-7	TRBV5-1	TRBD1	CASSPGQGRDEQYF	TGCGCCAGCAGCCCAGGACAGGGGAGAGACGAGCAGTACTTC
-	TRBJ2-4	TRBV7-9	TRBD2	CASSLRTSGLGDSKNIQYF	TGTGCCAGCAGCCTCCGGACTAGCGGGCTGGGGGATAGCAAAAACATTCAGTACTTC
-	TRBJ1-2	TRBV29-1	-	CSVEEAFYGYTF	TGCAGCGTTGAAGAGGCGTTCTATGGCTACACCTTC
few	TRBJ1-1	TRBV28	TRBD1	CASSPARGRNTEAFF	TGTGCCAGCAGTCCTGCCAGGGGGCGGAACACTGAAGCTTTCTTT
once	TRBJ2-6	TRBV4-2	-	CASSQGEVSGANVLTF	TGTGCCAGCAGTCAGGGGGAGGTCTCTGGGGCCAACGTCCTGACTTTC
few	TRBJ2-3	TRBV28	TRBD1	CASNPRTGAIHTQYF	TGTGCCAGCAATCCGAGGACAGGGGCCATCCATACGCAGTATTTT
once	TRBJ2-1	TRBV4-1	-	CASSQGGGSYNGQFF	TGCGCCAGCAGCCAAGGGGGTGGCTCCTACAATGGGCAGTTCTTC
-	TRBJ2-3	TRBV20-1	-	CSALRRLDTDTQYF	TGCAGTGCTCTCCGCCGACTAGACACAGATACGCAGTATTTT
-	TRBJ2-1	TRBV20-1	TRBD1	CSVRDRDVYNEQFF	TGCAGTGTTAGAGACAGGGACGTCTACAATGAGCAGTTCTTC
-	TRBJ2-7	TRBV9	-	CASSVKASSYEQYF	TGTGCCAGCAGCGTAAAGGCTAGCTCCTACGAGCAGTACTTC
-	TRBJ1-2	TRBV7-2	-	CASSLDSPHLGDSYGYTF	TGTGCCAGCAGCTTAGACAGTCCCCACTTAGGGGATTCCTATGGCTACACCTTC
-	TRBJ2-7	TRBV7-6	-	CASSSLDMREQYF	TGTGCCAGCAGCTCTCTAGACATGAGGGAGCAGTACTTC
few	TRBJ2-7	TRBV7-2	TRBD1	CASSLAGTATYEQYF	TGTGCCAGCAGCTTAGCCGGGACAGCCACCTACGAGCAGTACTTC
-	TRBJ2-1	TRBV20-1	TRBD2	CRARPGRESSEQFF	TGCAGAGCTAGGCCCGGGCGGGAGAGCAGTGAGCAGTTCTTC
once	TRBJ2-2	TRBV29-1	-	CSVVRQFGGELFF	TGCAGCGTTGTGAGGCAGTTCGGCGGGGAGCTGTTTTTT